A selection of T cell receptor beta chains follows, all from one sample in a study of cytomegalovirus exposure and HLA in healthy donors. The protocol was immunoSEQ multiplex PCR, while the TCRdb copy is restricted to in-frame clones and leaves out a portion. The table records 110,000 or so clones, 70% to 90% of them present only once. The sample taken for sequencing was PBMCs. Every receptor here comes from a woman in her thirties in good health and CMV-seronegative. Each CDR3 is given with its conserved first and last residue. D genes are given only for firm matches. A clone size is listed for some rows: how often the clone was seen (once, few, many), or a class if it is expanded.

V gene: TRBV12-5
clone size: .
J gene: TRBJ1-3
D gene: .
CDR3 length: 15
CDR3 protein: CASGHRRGGQDTIYF
CDR3 DNA: TGTGCTAGTGGCCACCGACGGGGGGGGCAGGACACCATATATTTT

V gene: TRBV7-8
clone size: .
J gene: TRBJ1-2
D gene: .
CDR3 length: 16
CDR3 protein: CASSPSGSPANYGYTF
CDR3 DNA: TGTGCCAGCAGCCCGTCGGGGTCACCCGCTAACTATGGCTACACCTTC

V gene: TRBV30
clone size: .
J gene: TRBJ1-4
D gene: TRBD1
CDR3 length: 17
CDR3 protein: CAWKPIGTGRNGEKLFF
CDR3 DNA: TGTGCCTGGAAACCTATTGGGACAGGGAGGAATGGTGAAAAACTGTTTTTT

V gene: TRBV27
clone size: .
J gene: TRBJ1-2
D gene: .
CDR3 length: 12
CDR3 protein: CASSDTGNGYTF
CDR3 DNA: TGTGCCAGCAGTGACACAGGGAACGGCTACACCTTC

V gene: TRBV6-6
clone size: .
J gene: TRBJ1-1
D gene: .
CDR3 length: 15
CDR3 protein: CASSYLLDSGTEAFF
CDR3 DNA: TGTGCCAGCAGTTACCTACTCGACAGTGGCACTGAAGCTTTCTTT

V gene: TRBV15
clone size: .
J gene: TRBJ1-5
D gene: TRBD1
CDR3 length: 15
CDR3 protein: CATSTGQGYNQPQHF
CDR3 DNA: TGTGCCACCAGCACGGGACAGGGATACAATCAGCCCCAGCATTTT

V gene: TRBV4-1
clone size: .
J gene: TRBJ2-2
D gene: .
CDR3 length: 15
CDR3 protein: CASSPQGGVAGELFF
CDR3 DNA: TGCGCCAGCAGCCCCCAGGGGGGAGTTGCCGGGGAGCTGTTTTTT

V gene: TRBV5-1
clone size: .
J gene: TRBJ1-4
D gene: .
CDR3 length: 14
CDR3 protein: CASSLEGDMGKLFF
CDR3 DNA: TGCGCCAGCAGCTTGGAAGGGGATATGGGAAAACTGTTTTTT

V gene: TRBV7-3
clone size: few
J gene: TRBJ2-2
D gene: TRBD2
CDR3 length: 18
CDR3 protein: CASSSQGLAGDNTGELFF
CDR3 DNA: TGTGCCAGCAGCTCCCAGGGACTAGCGGGCGATAACACCGGGGAGCTGTTTTTT

V gene: TRBV25-1
clone size: .
J gene: TRBJ2-5
D gene: TRBD2
CDR3 length: 15
CDR3 protein: CASSVTGLGGETQYF
CDR3 DNA: TGTGCCAGCAGTGTTACAGGCCTCGGGGGGGAGACCCAGTACTTC

V gene: TRBV10-3
clone size: .
J gene: TRBJ2-7
D gene: TRBD2
CDR3 length: 17
CDR3 protein: CAISESLVAGGLYEQYF
CDR3 DNA: TGTGCCATCAGTGAGTCGTTGGTAGCGGGGGGGCTCTACGAGCAGTACTTC

V gene: TRBV4-3
clone size: .
J gene: TRBJ1-2
D gene: .
CDR3 length: 13
CDR3 protein: CASSQDRGYGYTF
CDR3 DNA: TGCGCCAGCAGCCAAGACAGGGGCTATGGCTACACCTTC

V gene: TRBV6-5
clone size: .
J gene: TRBJ2-5
D gene: .
CDR3 length: 14
CDR3 protein: CASSYSRGMKTQYF
CDR3 DNA: TGTGCCAGCAGTTACTCAAGGGGCATGAAGACCCAGTACTTC